The 10 T cell receptor beta chains listed next were all sequenced from one sample in a study of CD4+ T cells in melanoma. Data came from immunoSEQ multiplex PCR; TCRdb stores just in-frame clones and leaves some out. The data contain 10,000 or so clones, around 70% of them singletons. Sequencing was performed on cells from a culture (not recorded whether cultured in vitro). These receptors all come from a human donor with melanoma.

This chain joins TRBV5-1 and TRBJ2-5, with 11 bases lining up with TRBD1. Unmatched junction bases numbered 3, after V lost 0 bases and J lost 5 bases. The CDR3 covers 15 residues. The germline CDR1 and CDR2 sequences are SGHRS and YFSETQ. CDR3 nucleotides: TGCGCCAGCAGCTTGGGTGGACAGGGGGCGGAGACCCAGTACTTC. This codes for CASSLGGQGAETQYF. Filled out from reference TRBV5-1 and TRBJ2-5, the complete variable domain reads KAGVTQTPRYLIKTRGQQVTLSCSPISGHRSVSWYQQTPGQGLQFLFEYFSETQRNKGNFPGRFSGRQFSNSRSEMNVSTLELGDSALYLCASSLGGQGAETQYFGPGTRLLVL.

The V and J genes are TRBV4-2 and TRBJ1-1, with D possibly TRBD1 on 6 matching bases. Germline lookup yields CDR1 LGHNA and CDR2 YNFKEQ. There are 14 residues in the CDR3. V lost 4 bases and J lost 3, with 12 bases in between. The CDR3 DNA sequence: TGTGCCAGCAGCCTACGGGGGGCGGACACTGAAGCTTTCTTT. Its protein product is CASSLRGADTEAFF.

The V call is TRBV5-8, the J call TRBJ2-7; D unresolved. The CDR3 spans 12 residues. V was shortened by 0 bases and J by 8 bases, with 9 bases between the two germline ends. Per germline, CDR1 SGHTS and CDR2 YDEGEE. The CDR3 loop is CASSLEGIKQYF. CDR3 nucleotide sequence: TGTGCCAGCAGCTTGGAGGGAATTAAGCAGTACTTC.

This rearrangement joins TRBV2 to TRBJ2-1; D is possibly TRBD1 (7 bases). The CDR3 loop spans 13 amino acids. CDR1 SNHLY and CDR2 FYNNEI come from the germline V gene. Trimming took 2 bases from V and 6 from J, leaving 8 bases between them. This CDR3 reads CASSEQGGNEQFF. CDR3 coding DNA: TGTGCCAGCAGTGAACAGGGGGGCAATGAGCAGTTCTTC.

The CDR3 here is CASRGRLSSGANVLTF. As DNA, the CDR3 is TGTGCCAGCAGGGGACGGCTAAGCTCTGGGGCCAACGTCCTGACTTTC. The chain links TRBV7-8 to TRBJ2-6, with D perhaps being TRBD1 or TRBD2 (5 bases each). Germline CDR1 is SGHVS and CDR2 is FQNEAQ. V was clipped by 6 bases and J by 0 bases, with 12 bases between them. This CDR3 contains 16 residues.

The CDR3 DNA reads TGCGCCAGCAGCTTGGTGTCCACGGGGAACACCGGGGAGCTGTTTTTT. The encoded protein is CASSLVSTGNTGELFF. The chain couples TRBV5-1 to TRBJ2-2; unclear D gene. Germline V gene data show CDR1 as SGHRS and CDR2 as YFSETQ. This CDR3 is built from 16 residues. Trimming removed 0 bases at V and 1 base at J, with 10 bases between.

The chain uses TRBV4-3 and TRBJ2-7, with D possibly being TRBD1 (6 bases). Per germline, CDR1 LGHNA and CDR2 YSLEER. Deletions cut 4 bases from V and 5 bases from J, with 12 bases between. The CDR3 loop spans 13 amino acids. CDR3 nucleotide sequence: TGCGCCAGCAGCCGCACGAACAGGGACGAGCAGTACTTC. It encodes CASSRTNRDEQYF.

The chain is built from TRBV5-1 and TRBJ1-1, with D possibly matching TRBD1 (5 bases). CDR1 and CDR2 from the germline V gene are SGHRS and YFSETQ. CDR3 length: 14 residues. V shed 4 bases and J shed 5 bases, with 15 bases lying between them. The CDR3: CASSRGGGETEAFF. In DNA, the CDR3 is TGCGCCAGCAGCCGGGGGGGAGGAGAAACTGAAGCTTTCTTT.

The chain joins TRBV20-1 to TRBJ1-1; D is possibly TRBD1 (6 bases). The length of the CDR3 is 11 residues. V lost 3 bases and J 7 bases, leaving 9 bases between the germline ends. Germline CDR1 DFQATT, CDR2 SNEGSKA (reference sequence). The chain's CDR3 is CSASRGREAFF. The CDR3 region has the DNA TGCAGTGCTAGCAGGGGCCGTGAAGCTTTCTTT.

V and J are TRBV7-8 and TRBJ2-1; 9 nucleotides agree with TRBD1. The V gene end was trimmed by 5 bases and the J gene end by 2 bases; junction bases not matched to a gene: 4. The CDR3 sequence is 15 residues long. CDR1 is SGHVS, CDR2 FQNEAQ, per germline. The CDR3 here is CASSLTGGPYNEQFF. In DNA form, the CDR3 reads TGTGCCAGCAGCCTCACAGGGGGCCCCTACAATGAGCAGTTCTTC.